This is a list of T cell receptor delta chains from one sample in a study of gamma-delta chains in newborns, infants, children. TCRdb re-called the reads through CATT. The top ten clones hold roughly 8.5% of a sample with approximately 8,000 delta-chain clones, 1.6% of them seen once. Sample: blood. Receptors were obtained from a child who was a newborn, infant or young child, either healthy, febrile or measles-vaccinated (not recorded which). Both conserved end residues are part of each CDR3. The D gene is left open where the match is weak. Clone sizes are given selectively: once, few, many, or a class where the clone is expanded.

clone_size: medium-sized; j_call: TRDJ3; v_call: TRDV2; d_call: TRDD3; cdr3_nt: TGTGCCTGTGACACCCGGGACTGGGGGATACCCTACTCCTGGGACACCCGACAGATGTTTTTC; cdr3_aa: CACDTRDWGIPYSWDTRQMFF
clone_size: few; j_call: TRDJ1; v_call: TRDV1; d_call: TRDD3; cdr3_nt: TGTGCTCTTGGGGAGCCGGGGATTTTTCCACTGGGGGATTTCGATAAACTCATCTTT; cdr3_aa: CALGEPGIFPLGDFDKLIF
clone_size: medium-sized; j_call: TRDJ1; v_call: TRDV1; d_call: -; cdr3_nt: TGTGCTCTTGGGGGACGGGGTACGGCCCGGGCGGCCGATAAACTCATCTTT; cdr3_aa: CALGGRGTARAADKLIF
clone_size: medium-sized; j_call: TRDJ1; v_call: TRDV1; d_call: -; cdr3_nt: TGTGCTCTTGGGGAAATAATCCGCGGGGGCCCGTACACCGATAAACTCATCTTT; cdr3_aa: CALGEIIRGGPYTDKLIF
clone_size: medium-sized; j_call: TRDJ1; v_call: TRDV3; d_call: -; cdr3_nt: TGTGCCTTTCAGTCGTCCAGGCTTCCTACGTCTTACGTGGGGGGATACCCGTGGTACACCGATAAACTCATCTTT; cdr3_aa: CAFQSSRLPTSYVGGYPWYTDKLIF
clone_size: medium-sized; j_call: TRDJ1; v_call: TRDV3; d_call: TRDD3; cdr3_nt: TGTGCCTTTACTGGGGGATGGGGGTACACCGATAAACTCATCTTT; cdr3_aa: CAFTGGWGYTDKLIF
clone_size: large; j_call: TRDJ3; v_call: TRDV2; d_call: TRDD3; cdr3_nt: TGTGCCTGTGACGCTACTGGGGGATCTTGGGACACCCGACAGATGTTTTTC; cdr3_aa: CACDATGGSWDTRQMFF
clone_size: medium-sized; j_call: TRDJ1; v_call: TRDV1; d_call: TRDD3; cdr3_nt: TGTGCTCTTGGGGAACCTGGCCTAGCGTACTGGGGGATCAAATACACCGATAAACTCATCTTT; cdr3_aa: CALGEPGLAYWGIKYTDKLIF
clone_size: medium-sized; j_call: TRDJ2; v_call: TRDV1; d_call: -; cdr3_nt: TGTGCTCTTGGGGTCCCGCCTTCCTACGAGGGGGATACGCCGACAGCACAACTCTTCTTT; cdr3_aa: CALGVPPSYEGDTPTAQLFF
clone_size: -; j_call: TRDJ1; v_call: TRDV1; d_call: TRDD3; cdr3_nt: TGTGCTCTTGGGGATTCAACCAAGTCTTACTGGGGGTCCCCTCGATACACCGATAAACTCATCTTT; cdr3_aa: CALGDSTKSYWGSPRYTDKLIF
clone_size: -; j_call: TRDJ1; v_call: TRDV1; d_call: -; cdr3_nt: TGTGCTCTTGGGGAACGGGGTCCTACCGCTGGGGGGTGGGATAAACTCATCTTT; cdr3_aa: CALGERGPTAGGWDKLIF
clone_size: medium-sized; j_call: TRDJ1; v_call: TRDV1; d_call: TRDD3; cdr3_nt: TGTGCTCTTGGGGGGAACTACATCCGGGGGATACCGTACACCGATAAACTCATCTTT; cdr3_aa: CALGGNYIRGIPYTDKLIF
clone_size: medium-sized; j_call: TRDJ3; v_call: TRDV2; d_call: TRDD3; cdr3_nt: TGTGCCTGTGACTCCCGCCAGAGATACTGGGGGCCTAGAGCTCCTGAGGACACCCGACAGATGTTTTTC; cdr3_aa: CACDSRQRYWGPRAPEDTRQMFF
clone_size: medium-sized; j_call: TRDJ3; v_call: TRDV2; d_call: -; cdr3_nt: TGTGCCTGTGACACCTGGGGGGCTACTAGCTCCTGGGACACCCGACAGATGTTTTTC; cdr3_aa: CACDTWGATSSWDTRQMFF
clone_size: few; j_call: TRDJ1; v_call: TRDV1; d_call: TRDD3; cdr3_nt: TGTGCTCTTGGGGAACTAGTACGCCCCGGGGATACGGTCACCGATAAACTCATCTTT; cdr3_aa: CALGELVRPGDTVTDKLIF
clone_size: -; j_call: TRDJ3; v_call: TRDV1; d_call: -; cdr3_nt: TGTGCTCTTGGGGAACACCCTACGGGGGTTCATATCAGCTCCTGGGACACCCGACAGATGTTTTTC; cdr3_aa: CALGEHPTGVHISSWDTRQMFF
clone_size: -; j_call: TRDJ1; v_call: TRDV1; d_call: -; cdr3_nt: TGTGCTCTTGGGGAAAAATCGGTAACGTACCCTACTACCACGTTGGGGGATAAACTCATCTTT; cdr3_aa: CALGEKSVTYPTTTLGDKLIF
clone_size: -; j_call: TRDJ1; v_call: TRDV1; d_call: -; cdr3_nt: TGTGCTCTTGGGGCCGACCTTTCCTATCCAGGGACCGATAAACTCATCTTT; cdr3_aa: CALGADLSYPGTDKLIF
clone_size: medium-sized; j_call: TRDJ1; v_call: TRDV1; d_call: TRDD3; cdr3_nt: TGTGCTCTTGGGAAACACACTGGGGGACTCGTGAGGTATAAACTCATCTTT; cdr3_aa: CALGKHTGGLVRYKLIF
clone_size: few; j_call: TRDJ1; v_call: TRDV1; d_call: TRDD3; cdr3_nt: TGTGCTCTTGGGGAGTCCCGGTTAAACTGGGGGATACAGTTGTACACCGATAAACTCATCTTT; cdr3_aa: CALGESRLNWGIQLYTDKLIF
clone_size: medium-sized; j_call: TRDJ3; v_call: TRDV2; d_call: TRDD3; cdr3_nt: TGTGCCTGTGACCTTACTGGGGGTTCGGCAAGCTCCTGGGACACCCGACAGATGTTTTTC; cdr3_aa: CACDLTGGSASSWDTRQMFF
clone_size: -; j_call: TRDJ1; v_call: TRDV1; d_call: -; cdr3_nt: TGTGCTCTTGGGGATCCCTTCCTACAGTTGCTGGGGGATAGGTACACCGATAAACTCATCTTT; cdr3_aa: CALGDPFLQLLGDRYTDKLIF
clone_size: medium-sized; j_call: TRDJ3; v_call: TRDV2; d_call: -; cdr3_nt: TGTGCCTGTGACGAAACTGGGAAAGGGCAGTGGGACACCCGACAGATGTTTTTC; cdr3_aa: CACDETGKGQWDTRQMFF
clone_size: few; j_call: TRDJ1; v_call: TRDV1; d_call: -; cdr3_nt: TGTGCTCTTGGGGAAATTTCGGTAACGTACCCTACTACCATGTTGGGGGATAAACTCATCTTT; cdr3_aa: CALGEISVTYPTTMLGDKLIF